Presented here are 25 T cell receptor beta chains from one specimen sequenced in a study of blood T cell repertoires in COVID-19. Profiling relied on immunoSEQ multiplex PCR, and the TCRdb table lists in-frame clones only, not all of them. The sample contains 300,000 to 350,000 clones, around 90% of which appear only once. The sample was peripheral blood. Receptors originate from a woman in her sixties with COVID-19, enrolled during active disease.

This sequence joins TRBV14 and TRBJ2-3; 8 nucleotides align to TRBD2. The J segment lost 1 base and the V segment lost 4 bases, leaving 10 bases of the junction unmatched. The CDR3 totals 17 residues. The germline CDR1 and CDR2 sequences are SGHDN and FVKESK. The CDR3 sequence is CASSPWVSGGRTDTQYF. The CDR3, as DNA: TGTGCCAGCAGCCCCTGGGTGAGCGGGGGCCGCACAGATACGCAGTATTTT.

The table lists this clone with a count of one. The rearrangement joins TRBV19 to TRBJ1-6, with D possibly TRBD1 on 5 matching bases. V lost 4 bases to trimming and J lost 5 bases, with 15 bases between them. CDR1 LNHDA and CDR2 SQIVND come from the germline V gene (reference sequence). The CDR3 spans 16 residues. This CDR3 is CASSTGSTEHNSPLHF. The CDR3 region has the DNA TGTGCCAGTAGTACAGGGTCCACCGAGCATAATTCACCCCTCCACTTT.

The chain is built from TRBV6-1 and TRBJ1-5; 10 bases line up with TRBD1. Per germline, CDR1 MNHNS and CDR2 SASEGT. V was clipped by 2 bases and J by 0 bases; unmatched bases: 10. This CDR3 comprises 19 residues. As DNA, the CDR3 is TGTGCCAGCAGTGAAAACGACAGGGGGCGCCTGAATAGCAATCAGCCCCAGCATTTT. Protein product: CASSENDRGRLNSNQPQHF.

The CDR3 here is CASSLERGGNLPDTQYF. The DNA for the CDR3 is TGTGCCAGCAGCCTCGAGCGGGGGGGGAACCTCCCAGATACGCAGTATTTT. The chain joins TRBV7-2 to TRBJ2-3; TRBD2 aligns across 10 bases. Germline V lookup: CDR1 SGHTA, CDR2 FQGNSA. J gave up 4 bases and V 5 bases, and 12 bases lay outside the gene matches. The CDR3 loop spans 17 amino acids.

This chain links TRBV29-1 with TRBJ2-7, with 8 bases lining up with TRBD2. Germline values: CDR1 SQVTM, CDR2 ANQGSEA. The CDR3 runs to 11 residues. Trimming took 5 bases from V and 7 from J; bases not matched to a gene: 4. The CDR3 sequence is CSVFRGGEQYF. The CDR3, as DNA: TGCAGCGTTTTCCGCGGGGGGGAGCAGTACTTC.

This clone showed up just a few times. The gene calls are TRBV19 and TRBJ1-2, with 8 bases matching TRBD1. V was clipped by 9 bases and J by 7 bases; unmatched bases: 13. This CDR3 region has 14 residues. Germline-derived CDR1 and CDR2 are LNHDA and SQIVND (reference sequence). For the CDR3, the DNA is TGTGCCAGCCATCTTGGACAGGGAAGAGGTGGCTACACCTTC. This translates into CASHLGQGRGGYTF. The whole variable domain, filled in from reference TRBV19 and TRBJ1-2, reads DGGITQSPKYLFRKEGQNVTLSCEQNLNHDAMYWYRQDPGQGLRLIYYSQIVNDFQKGDIAEGYSVSREKKESFPLTVTSAQKNPTAFYLCASHLGQGRGGYTFGSGTRLTVV.

The chain joins TRBV7-9 to TRBJ1-2; 10 positions agree with TRBD1. After removal of 1 base from V and 8 bases from J, the junction contained 4 bases not matched to a gene. CDR1 SEHNR and CDR2 FQNEAQ come from the germline V gene (reference sequence). The CDR3 runs 14 residues. Written as DNA, the CDR3 is TGTGCCAGCAGCTTAGGACAGGGGGCGGGCGGCTACACCTTC. This codes for CASSLGQGAGGYTF.

This chain links TRBV4-1 with TRBJ2-7, with 14 bases identical to TRBD2. With 4 bases clipped from V and 4 bases from J, the junction kept 9 bases outside the gene matches. CDR1 is MGHRA and CDR2 is YSYEKL in the germline V gene. This CDR3 has 17 amino acids. The CDR3 bases are TGCGCCAGCAGCCGAAAGGGACTAGCGGGGGATTCGTACGAGCAGTACTTC. Encoded protein: CASSRKGLAGDSYEQYF.

The rearrangement links TRBV12-3 or TRBV12-4 to TRBJ1-1; D is possibly TRBD1 (5 bases). Trimming removed 1 base from V and 5 bases from J, with 8 bases in between. The CDR3 runs to 13 residues. CDR3 sequence (DNA): TGTGCCAGCAGTTTAGGGCCAGGGACTGAAGCTTTCTTT. Translated, it gives CASSLGPGTEAFF.

As DNA, the CDR3 is TGTGCCACCAGCAGACCAAAGATCGGACAGGGAGCCCTCAATGAGCAGTTCTTC. Its translation: CATSRPKIGQGALNEQFF. The V and J genes are TRBV15 and TRBJ2-1, with TRBD1 matching 8 bases. The CDR3 runs to 18 residues. V lost 2 bases to trimming and J lost 6 bases; unmatched junction nucleotides: 15. Germline V gives CDR1 LNHNV, CDR2 YYDKDF (reference sequence). Drawing the rest from reference TRBV15 and TRBJ2-1, the complete variable domain is DAMVIQNPRYQVTQFGKPVTLSCSQTLNHNVMYWYQQKSSQAPKLLFHYYDKDFNNEADTPDNFQSRRPNTSFCFLDIRSPGLGDTAMYLCATSRPKIGQGALNEQFFGPGTRLTVL.

This chain uses TRBV12-3 or TRBV12-4 with TRBJ1-2; possibly TRBD1 for D (6 bases). The V gene lost 2 bases and the J gene lost 4 bases, with 8 bases spanning the gap. The CDR3 is 13 amino acids. CDR3 coding DNA: TGTGCCAGCAGTTTAAAGACAGGCTATGGCTACACCTTC. Protein product: CASSLKTGYGYTF.

The V gene is TRBV27, the J gene TRBJ2-7; D is possibly TRBD1 (6 bases). The germline V gene encodes CDR1 MNHEY and CDR2 SMNVEV (reference sequence). With 6 bases removed from V and 2 bases from J, the gap between germline ends came to 17 bases. The CDR3 runs to 15 residues. The CDR3 sequence: CASSLRTVGTYEQYF. The CDR3 bases are TGTGCCAGCAGCCTCCGGACAGTTGGGACCTACGAGCAGTACTTC.

The chain is built from TRBV7-2 and TRBJ1-6; 10 bases fit TRBD1. Germline CDR1 reads SGHTA; CDR2 reads FQGNSA. V lost 5 bases to trimming and J lost 7 bases; unmatched junction nucleotides: 5. The CDR3 covers 15 residues. CDR3 DNA sequence: TGTGCCAGCAGCCCGTGGACAGGGGGAAATTCACCCCTCCACTTT. Amino acids: CASSPWTGGNSPLHF.

This chain uses TRBV27 with TRBJ1-2, with D possibly being TRBD1 (5 bases). Per germline, CDR1 MNHEY and CDR2 SMNVEV (reference sequence). The CDR3 has 13 residues. Trimming left V 8 bases short and J 2 bases short, with 12 bases between. CDR3 amino acids: CASSATANYGYTF. DNA of the CDR3: TGTGCCAGCTCCGCGACAGCCAACTATGGCTACACCTTC.

The chain uses TRBV10-3 and TRBJ1-6; TRBD1 is a possible D gene (6 bases). Looked up from germline, CDR1 is ENHRY and CDR2 is SYGVKD. The CDR3 length is 14 residues. The V end was cut by 11 bases, the J end by 4 bases, with 15 bases between. This CDR3 is CAASDSDYNSPLHF. The CDR3 DNA reads as TGTGCCGCGTCGGACAGTGATTATAATTCACCCCTCCACTTT.

The sample holds a few counts of this clone. This rearrangement joins TRBV6-5 to TRBJ1-5; D unresolved. Trimming shortened V by 10 bases and J by 2 bases, and 15 bases separated the two germline ends. The CDR3 contains 14 residues. Germline V gene data show CDR1 as MNHEY and CDR2 as SVGAGI. The chain's CDR3 is CATKLENGNQPQHF. The CDR3 bases are TGTGCCACCAAATTGGAGAATGGCAATCAGCCCCAGCATTTT.

The chain recombines TRBV29-1 with TRBJ1-1; D uncertain. The V gene lost 5 bases and the J gene lost 1 base, with 11 bases spanning the gap. Germline V CDR1 and CDR2: SQVTM, ANQGSEA. CDR3 length: 13 amino acids. The CDR3 protein is CSVSSNRNTEAFF. The CDR3 DNA reads TGCAGCGTTTCCTCTAACAGGAACACTGAAGCTTTCTTT.

This clone was seen just once. The chain couples TRBV3-1 (or the pseudogene TRBV3-2) to TRBJ1-4; TRBD1 matches at 8 bases. V shed 4 bases, J shed 8 bases, and the junction held 9 bases outside the gene matches. The CDR3 contains 15 residues. CDR1 is LGHDT and CDR2 is YNNKEL in the germline V gene (reference sequence). CDR3 sequence: CASSLMGTGEEKLFF. The CDR3 nucleotides are TGTGCCAGCAGCCTTATGGGGACAGGAGAAGAAAAACTGTTTTTT.

This chain connects TRBV4-2 to TRBJ1-2; 7 bases match TRBD1. Germline loops: CDR1 LGHNA, CDR2 YNFKEQ. This CDR3 region has 15 residues. V trimming: 1 base; J trimming: 0 bases; junction bases outside the gene matches: 2. CDR3 coding DNA: TGTGCCAGCAGCCAAGTAGGACAGGCTAACTATGGCTACACCTTC. Amino acid sequence: CASSQVGQANYGYTF.

V and J are TRBV19 and TRBJ2-2, with 8 bases that match TRBD1. CDR1 LNHDA and CDR2 SQIVND come from the germline V gene (reference sequence). CDR3 length equals 15 residues. V dropped 8 bases and J dropped 0; count of bases not matched to a gene: 5. CDR3 sequence reads: CASGKQGANTGELFF. The CDR3 DNA follows: TGTGCCAGTGGGAAACAGGGGGCGAACACCGGGGAGCTGTTTTTT.

The CDR3 nucleotides read TGTGCCAGCAGAAGAAGACAGGGAAGCAATCAGCCCCAGCATTTT. Translating it yields CASRRRQGSNQPQHF. The V call is TRBV27, the J call TRBJ1-5, with 7 bases identical to TRBD1. The germline CDR1 and CDR2 sequences are MNHEY and SMNVEV (reference sequence). J lost 1 base, V lost 6 bases, and 6 bases had no gene match. The length of the CDR3 is 15 residues.

V usage is TRBV19 and J usage is TRBJ1-1; D may be TRBD1 (5 bases). CDR3 size: 14 residues. Germline values: CDR1 LNHDA, CDR2 SQIVND (reference sequence). Trimming took off 6 bases at V and 1 base at J, with 12 bases between the two ends. CDR3: CASSQTVTNTEAFF. For the CDR3, the DNA is TGTGCCAGTAGCCAGACAGTTACGAACACTGAAGCTTTCTTT.

This chain joins TRBV6-6 and TRBJ2-2, with 10 bases matching TRBD2. CDR1 and CDR2 from the germline V gene are MNHNY and SVGAGI (reference sequence). CDR3 length: 16 amino acids. With V trimmed by 7 bases and J by 5 bases, 10 bases remained unmatched. CDR3 protein: CASTPTWTSGTGELFF. CDR3 bases: TGTGCCAGCACCCCCACCTGGACTAGCGGTACCGGGGAGCTGTTTTTT.

The chain joins TRBV19 to TRBJ2-1, with 8 bases aligning to TRBD1. The CDR3 has 16 residues. Trimming cost V 0 bases and J 10 bases; bases outside gene matches: 11. Germline V gene data show CDR1 as LNHDA and CDR2 as SQIVND (reference sequence). CDR3 sequence (DNA): TGTGCCAGTAGTATAGACCCAGACAGGGGAATGCGCGAGCAGTTCTTC. Translating it yields CASSIDPDRGMREQFF.

This clone has just a few counts. The genes are TRBV6-5 and TRBJ2-7, with TRBD1 matching over 8 bases. From germline, CDR1 is MNHEY and CDR2 SVGAGI. The CDR3 runs to 16 residues. The trim removed 2 bases at V and 3 bases at J, leaving 9 bases unmatched. The CDR3 DNA follows: TGTGCCAGCAGTTACCGTCCGGGACAGGACGTCTACGAGCAGTACTTC. It encodes CASSYRPGQDVYEQYF.